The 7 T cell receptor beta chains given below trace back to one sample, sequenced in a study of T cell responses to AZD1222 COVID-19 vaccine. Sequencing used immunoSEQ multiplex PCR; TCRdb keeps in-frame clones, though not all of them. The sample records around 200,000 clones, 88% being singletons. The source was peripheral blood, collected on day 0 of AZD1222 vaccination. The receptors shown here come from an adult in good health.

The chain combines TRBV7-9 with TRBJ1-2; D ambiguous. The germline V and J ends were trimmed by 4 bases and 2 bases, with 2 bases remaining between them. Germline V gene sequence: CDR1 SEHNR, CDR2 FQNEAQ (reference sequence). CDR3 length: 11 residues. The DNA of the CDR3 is TGTGCCAGCAGCTGGAACTATGGCTACACCTTC. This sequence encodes CASSWNYGYTF.

CDR3 sequence reads: CAWSPDRGEYGYTF. DNA for the CDR3: TGTGCCTGGAGTCCGGACAGGGGGGAATATGGCTACACCTTC. The chain employs TRBV30 and TRBJ1-2; 10 nucleotides line up with TRBD1. V dropped 2 bases and J dropped 5; count of bases not matched to a gene: 5. The CDR3 runs 14 residues. Germline values: CDR1 GTSNPN, CDR2 SVGIG (reference sequence).

The CDR3 bases are TGTGCCAGCAGCTTAAGAAGGGGGCCAGGGGCCCTTGATGAGCAGTTCTTC. Translated: CASSLRRGPGALDEQFF. This chain links TRBV7-2 with TRBJ2-1, with TRBD1 matching 7 bases. Trimming took 2 bases from V and 8 from J; bases not matched to a gene: 15. CDR1 is SGHTA and CDR2 is FQGNSA in the germline V gene. The CDR3 runs 17 residues.

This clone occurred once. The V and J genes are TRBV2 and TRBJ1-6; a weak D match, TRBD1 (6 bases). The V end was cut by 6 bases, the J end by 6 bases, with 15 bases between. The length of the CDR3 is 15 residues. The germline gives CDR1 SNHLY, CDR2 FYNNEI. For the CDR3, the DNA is TGTGCCAGCAGGATACCGGGACACCGTAATTCACCCCTCCACTTT. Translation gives CASRIPGHRNSPLHF.

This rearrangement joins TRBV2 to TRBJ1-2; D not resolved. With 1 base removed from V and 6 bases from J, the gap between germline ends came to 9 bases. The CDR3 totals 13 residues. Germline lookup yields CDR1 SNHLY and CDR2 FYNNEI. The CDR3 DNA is TGTGCCAGCAGTGAAGAGGTCGGGAATGGCTACACCTTC. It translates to CASSEEVGNGYTF. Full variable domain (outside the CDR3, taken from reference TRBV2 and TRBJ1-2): EPEVTQTPSHQVTQMGQEVILRCVPISNHLYFYWYRQILGQKVEFLVSFYNNEISEKSEIFDDQFSVERPDGSNFTLKIRSTKLEDSAMYFCASSEEVGNGYTFGSGTRLTVV.

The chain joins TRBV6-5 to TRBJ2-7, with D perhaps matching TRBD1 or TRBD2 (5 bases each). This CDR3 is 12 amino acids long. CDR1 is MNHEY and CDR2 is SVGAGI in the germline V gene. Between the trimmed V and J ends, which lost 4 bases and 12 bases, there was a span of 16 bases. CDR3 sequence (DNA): TGTGCCAGCAGTTTACCGGGACCTGAGGGGTACTTC. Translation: CASSLPGPEGYF.

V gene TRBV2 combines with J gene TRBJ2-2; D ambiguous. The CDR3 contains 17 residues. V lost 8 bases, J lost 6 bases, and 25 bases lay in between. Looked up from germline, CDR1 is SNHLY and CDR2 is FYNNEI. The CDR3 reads CASRLPPGSNSAGELFF. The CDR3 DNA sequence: TGTGCCAGCCGCCTTCCTCCAGGATCAAACAGTGCCGGGGAGCTGTTTTTT.